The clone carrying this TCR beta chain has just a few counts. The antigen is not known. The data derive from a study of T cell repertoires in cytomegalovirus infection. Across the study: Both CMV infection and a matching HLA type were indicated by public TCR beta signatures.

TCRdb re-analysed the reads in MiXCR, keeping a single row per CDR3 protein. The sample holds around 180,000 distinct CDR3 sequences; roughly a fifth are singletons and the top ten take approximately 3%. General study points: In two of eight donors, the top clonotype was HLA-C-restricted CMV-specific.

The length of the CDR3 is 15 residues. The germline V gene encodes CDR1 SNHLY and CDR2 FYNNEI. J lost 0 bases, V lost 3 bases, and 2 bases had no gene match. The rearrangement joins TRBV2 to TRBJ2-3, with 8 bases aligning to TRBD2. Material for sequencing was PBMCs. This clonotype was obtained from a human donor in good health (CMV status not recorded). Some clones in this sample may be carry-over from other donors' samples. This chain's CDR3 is CASSDPSGSTDTQYF. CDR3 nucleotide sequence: TGTGCCAGCAGTGATCCTAGCGGGAGCACAGATACGCAGTATTTT. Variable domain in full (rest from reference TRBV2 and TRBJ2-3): EPEVTQTPSHQVTQMGQEVILRCVPISNHLYFYWYRQILGQKVEFLVSFYNNEISEKSEIFDDQFSVERPDGSNFTLKIRSTKLEDSAMYFCASSDPSGSTDTQYFGPGTRLTVL.